The TCR beta chain under discussion was sequenced for a study of response to subunit inactivated influenza vaccine. CDR1 is DFQATT, CDR2 SNEGSKA, per germline (reference sequence). V lost 4 bases to trimming and J lost 4 bases, with 10 bases between them. The CDR3 totals 12 residues. Whole-study findings and limits: Authors suggested each seasonal flu vaccination may recruit only limited numbers of new T cells.

The table lists this clonotype with a few counts. Its antigen is not identified. TCRdb re-derived calls from the RT-PCR reads in MiXCR, one entry per CDR3 protein. The sample carries 500,000 to 600,000 distinct CDR3 sequences, approximately 14% recorded once. The clonotype comes from a man between 50 and 59 years old who received an inactivated influenza vaccine. The sample consisted of PBMCs from blood, taken roughly 13 days after vaccination. The chain links TRBV20-1 to TRBJ1-1, with a possible D match to TRBD1 (5 bases). CDR3: CSATGLGTEAFF. The CDR3, as DNA: TGCAGTGCTACGGGGCTGGGCACTGAAGCTTTCTTT.